Each of the 26 T cell receptor beta chains below was sequenced from the same sample in a study of cytomegalovirus exposure and HLA in healthy donors (dated by TCRdb to about 2017). Libraries were built with the immunoSEQ multiplex PCR assay. A mixture of 60 forward primers for TCR Vbeta segments and 13 reverse primers for TCR Jbeta segments was used in the multiplex PCR. Drawn from immuneACCESS, this table holds only the in-frame rearrangements with V and J called that TCRdb kept. Clones are partly lost; checked studies trace under half to an unresolved V gene and leave the rest unexplained. This sample gives some 110,000 clones in total; more than 65% of them show up just once. Jointly, the top ten make up over 10% of the sample. Input material: PBMCs. These receptor sequences come from a woman aged 55-70 years in good health and CMV-seropositive.

The chain combines TRBV19 with TRBJ1-5, with no clear D. Germline V lookup: CDR1 LNHDA, CDR2 SQIVND (reference sequence). The V end was cut by 7 bases, the J end by 4 bases, with 14 bases between. This CDR3 contains 14 residues. This CDR3 is CASIGQTMNQPQHF. CDR3 DNA: TGTGCCAGTATTGGGCAGACTATGAATCAGCCCCAGCATTTT.

The chain recombines TRBV5-8 with TRBJ1-4, with a weak D call TRBD1 (5 bases). V lost 4 bases to trimming and J lost 3 bases, with 13 bases between them. The germline V gene encodes CDR1 SGHTS and CDR2 YDEGEE. This CDR3 comprises 15 residues. The CDR3 DNA reads as TGTGCCAGCAGCCTATGGAGGGGCTCTAATGAAAAACTGTTTTTT. The encoded protein is CASSLWRGSNEKLFF.

The V call is TRBV11-2, the J call TRBJ2-7, with D possibly TRBD2 on 6 matching bases. This CDR3 has 15 residues. V was trimmed by 2 bases and J by 4 bases, leaving 15 bases between them. CDR1 and CDR2 (germline): SGHAT, FQNNGV. For the CDR3, the DNA is TGTGCCAGCAGCTTAAGTTCGACTAGTCCGTACGAGCAGTACTTC. Its translation: CASSLSSTSPYEQYF.

This rearrangement joins TRBV5-1 to TRBJ2-7, with 10 positions matching TRBD2. J was trimmed by 3 bases and V by 5 bases; bases with no gene match: 20. The germline CDR1 and CDR2 sequences are SGHRS and YFSETQ. The CDR3 extends over 19 amino acids. DNA for the CDR3: TGCGCCAGCAGTTACGAAGACCGAGCGGGAGGGCCTCCCTACTACGAGCAGTACTTC. Protein sequence: CASSYEDRAGGPPYYEQYF.

A single count supports this clone. The chain combines TRBV7-9 with TRBJ2-3; 8 bases match TRBD2. V shed 5 bases and J 0 bases; nucleotides not matched to a gene: 4. From germline, CDR1 is SEHNR and CDR2 FQNEAQ (reference sequence). The CDR3 sequence is 15 residues long. Written as DNA, the CDR3 is TGTGCCAGCAGCCGACTAGCGAGTAGCACAGATACGCAGTATTTT. Its protein is CASSRLASSTDTQYF.

The gene calls are TRBV5-1 and TRBJ1-3; D remains unclear. This CDR3 region has 14 residues. Germline CDR1 is SGHRS and CDR2 is YFSETQ. Trimming stripped 4 bases from V and 7 bases from J, with 15 bases between. The CDR3 DNA reads TGCGCCAGCAGCCTGTCCGTGGACTCCAACACCATATATTTT. Protein: CASSLSVDSNTIYF.

The genes are TRBV5-6 and TRBJ2-7, with 9 bases that match TRBD1. V shed 3 bases, J shed 1 base, and the junction held 2 bases outside the gene matches. Germline CDR1 is SGHDT and CDR2 is YYEEEE. This CDR3 comprises 14 residues. The CDR3, as DNA: TGTGCCAGCAGCTCCGGGACAGGGTCCTACGAGCAGTACTTC. Protein: CASSSGTGSYEQYF. Full variable domain (outside the CDR3, taken from reference TRBV5-6 and TRBJ2-7): DAGVTQSPTHLIKTRGQQVTLRCSPKSGHDTVSWYQQALGQGPQFIFQYYEEEERQRGNFPDRFSGHQFPNYSSELNVNALLLGDSALYLCASSSGTGSYEQYFGPGTRLTVT.

There are a few counts of this clone. The gene calls are TRBV4-1 and TRBJ2-2; 11 positions match TRBD2. The CDR3 extends over 16 amino acids. Trimming removed 4 bases from V and 8 bases from J; junction bases left unmatched: 9. Looked up from germline, CDR1 is MGHRA and CDR2 is YSYEKL. This chain's CDR3 is CASSRGSGGAGGELFF. CDR3 DNA sequence: TGCGCCAGCAGCCGCGGTAGCGGGGGGGCCGGAGGGGAGCTGTTTTTT.

This chain joins TRBV20-1 and TRBJ2-3; D is uncertain. Trimming removed 8 bases from V and 4 bases from J, with 10 bases in between. The germline gives CDR1 DFQATT, CDR2 SNEGSKA (reference sequence). The CDR3 has 11 residues. The CDR3 nucleotides are TGCAGTAATTCGGTGTCAGATACGCAGTATTTT. As protein: CSNSVSDTQYF.

The chain combines TRBV2 with TRBJ2-3; the match to TRBD2 covers 10 bases. Germline V lookup: CDR1 SNHLY, CDR2 FYNNEI. There are 14 residues in the CDR3. The junction had 7 bases not matched to a gene; V was cut back by 7 bases and J by 6 bases. CDR3 in amino acids: CASNNLAGVDTQYF. The CDR3 coding sequence is TGTGCCAGCAATAACCTAGCGGGAGTGGATACGCAGTATTTT.

The V gene is TRBV5-1, the J gene TRBJ2-1; 11 bases match TRBD1. The CDR3 is 18 residues long. Looked up from germline, CDR1 is SGHRS and CDR2 is YFSETQ. V trimming: 0 bases; J trimming: 4 bases; junction bases outside the gene matches: 9. The CDR3 sequence: CASSLGPGRDRGYNEQFF. For the CDR3, the DNA is TGCGCCAGCAGCTTGGGCCCGGGCCGGGACAGGGGGTACAATGAGCAGTTCTTC.

This rearrangement joins TRBV10-3 to TRBJ1-5, with D unclear. The CDR3 covers 17 residues. CDR1 and CDR2 (germline): ENHRY, SYGVKD. V was trimmed by 2 bases and J by 1 base, leaving 15 bases between them. The DNA for the CDR3 is TGTGCCATCAGTGAGGCGCCTCAGGCGATGAGCAATCAGCCCCAGCATTTT. Translating gives CAISEAPQAMSNQPQHF.

This chain uses TRBV2 with TRBJ2-5, with TRBD2 matching over 8 bases. With the DNA end fitting TRBJ2-7 better, the J assignment may be wrong. The length of the CDR3 is 17 residues. Germline V gene lookup returns CDR1 SNHLY and CDR2 FYNNEI. The CDR3 loop is CASRGGGAGGYSYEQYF. Written as DNA, the CDR3 is TGTGCCAGCAGGGGAGGGGGTGCGGGAGGCTACTCCTACGAGCAGTACTTC.

The chain is built from TRBV6-5 and TRBJ1-2; 9 positions agree with TRBD1. The trim removed 5 bases at V and 7 bases at J, leaving 8 bases unmatched. CDR3 length: 14 amino acids. CDR1 is MNHEY, CDR2 SVGAGI, per germline. CDR3 amino acids: CASSSGTGYAGYTF. As DNA, the CDR3 is TGTGCCAGCAGTAGTGGGACAGGGTATGCTGGCTACACCTTC.

The rearrangement links TRBV7-9 to TRBJ1-1, with D possibly being TRBD1 (6 bases). CDR3 length: 15 amino acids. Trimming removed 3 bases from V and 3 bases from J, with 14 bases in between. The V gene's germline CDR1 is SEHNR and CDR2 FQNEAQ (reference sequence). The CDR3 loop reads CASSFGGGRYTEAFF. CDR3 nucleotides: TGTGCCAGCAGCTTCGGCGGGGGCCGGTACACTGAAGCTTTCTTT. Full variable domain (outside the CDR3, taken from reference TRBV7-9 and TRBJ1-1): DTGVSQNPRHKITKRGQNVTFRCDPISEHNRLYWYRQTLGQGPEFLTYFQNEAQLEKSRLLSDRFSAERPKGSFSTLEIQRTEQGDSAMYLCASSFGGGRYTEAFFGQGTRLTVV.

The V and J genes are TRBV29-1 and TRBJ1-1; D call uncertain. The CDR3 extends over 12 amino acids. In germline, CDR1 is SQVTM, CDR2 ANQGSEA. V dropped 7 bases and J dropped 0 bases, with 9 bases sitting between them. CDR3 sequence: CSAYSMNTEAFF. CDR3 DNA: TGCAGCGCCTACTCCATGAACACTGAAGCTTTCTTT.

V usage is TRBV11-2 and J usage is TRBJ2-5, with a weak D call TRBD1 (6 bases). Trimming cost V 0 bases and J 5 bases, with 16 bases left between them. There are 16 residues in the CDR3. Germline V CDR1 and CDR2: SGHAT, FQNNGV. CDR3 sequence reads: CASSLDLVGGRETQYF. The CDR3 coding sequence is TGTGCCAGCAGCTTAGATCTAGTAGGGGGTCGGGAGACCCAGTACTTC. Combining the CDR3 with reference TRBV11-2 and TRBJ2-5 gives the whole variable domain EAGVAQSPRYKIIEKRQSVAFWCNPISGHATLYWYQQILGQGPKLLIQFQNNGVVDDSQLPKDRFSAERLKGVDSTLKIQPAKLEDSAVYLCASSLDLVGGRETQYFGPGTRLLVL.

CDR3 amino acids: CASSDIPRTSGYNEQFF. The CDR3 nucleotides read TGTGCCAGCAGCGACATTCCTAGGACTAGCGGTTACAATGAGCAGTTCTTC. The chain uses TRBV2 and TRBJ2-1, with 10 bases matching TRBD2. The length of the CDR3 is 17 residues. V trimming: 6 bases; J trimming: 4 bases; junction bases outside the gene matches: 12. Looked up from germline, CDR1 is SNHLY and CDR2 is FYNNEI.

The sample holds a few counts of this clone. The V and J genes are TRBV7-2 and TRBJ1-1, with D possibly being TRBD1 (5 bases). Germline V gene data show CDR1 as SGHTA and CDR2 as FQGNSA. V was cut by 2 bases and J by 4 bases, with 14 bases left in between. The CDR3 has 15 residues. CDR3 DNA: TGTGCCAGCAGCTTACGTCGGGGGAGCGGCACTGAAGCTTTCTTT. Its protein product is CASSLRRGSGTEAFF.

The rearrangement links TRBV6-5 to TRBJ1-2, with D tentatively TRBD1 (6 bases). Germline V gene data show CDR1 as MNHEY and CDR2 as SVGAGI. CDR3 length: 14 residues. The V end was cut by 5 bases, the J end by 7 bases, with 17 bases between. The CDR3 coding sequence is TGTGCCAGCAGTCCAGGTCCCGGGACATCTGGCTACACCTTC. It yields the protein CASSPGPGTSGYTF.

As to this clone: Other DNA variants within this sample encode the same CDR3. The chain employs TRBV5-1 and TRBJ2-1; D remains unclear. V was shortened by 4 bases and J by 5 bases, with 4 bases between the two germline ends. Looked up from germline, CDR1 is SGHRS and CDR2 is YFSETQ. The CDR3 is 11 amino acids. In nucleotides, the CDR3 is TGCGCCAGCAGCCTAAACAATGAGCAGTTCTTC. Its translation: CASSLNNEQFF.

The chain combines TRBV18 with TRBJ2-1; D perhaps matches TRBD2 (6 bases). This CDR3 is 15 amino acids long. Germline-derived CDR1 and CDR2 are KGHSH and LQKENI. The germline V and J ends were trimmed by 1 base and 8 bases, with 15 bases remaining between them. The CDR3: CASSPQTGARDEQFF. The DNA of the CDR3 is TGTGCCAGCTCACCACAAACGGGAGCTAGGGATGAGCAGTTCTTC.

This clone has only one observation. The chain combines TRBV29-1 with TRBJ2-2; D gene uncertain. Trimming cost V 7 bases and J 1 base, with 13 bases left between them. CDR1 is SQVTM, CDR2 ANQGSEA, per germline. This CDR3 spans 14 amino acids. CDR3 sequence: CSAADPVNTGELFF. The CDR3 nucleotides read TGCAGCGCTGCAGACCCTGTGAACACCGGGGAGCTGTTTTTT.

This clone was found once. The chain joins TRBV9 to TRBJ1-1, with TRBD1 matching over 10 bases. Germline trimming cut 3 bases from V and 8 bases from J; bases unmatched to any gene: 13. The CDR3 runs 16 residues. Germline CDR1 SGDLS, CDR2 YYNGEE. CDR3 loop: CASSGDRGRFELEAFF. In DNA form, the CDR3 reads TGTGCCAGCAGCGGTGACAGGGGGCGGTTTGAGCTAGAAGCTTTCTTT.

The chain links TRBV5-1 to TRBJ2-1, with a possible D match to TRBD2 (5 bases). The CDR3 length is 16 residues. The V end lost 5 bases, the J end lost 0 bases, and 15 bases lay between the germline ends. CDR1 and CDR2 from the germline V gene are SGHRS and YFSETQ. As DNA, the CDR3 is TGCGCCAGCAGTCGCTTCAGCGGAAGCTCCTACAATGAGCAGTTCTTC. Amino acid sequence: CASSRFSGSSYNEQFF.

This chain links TRBV7-3 with TRBJ2-5; a possible D gene is TRBD1 (6 bases). Trimming shortened V by 4 bases and J by 3 bases, and 9 bases separated the two germline ends. The CDR3 length is 13 residues. Germline CDR1 SGHTA, CDR2 FQGTGA. As DNA, the CDR3 is TGTGCCAGCAGCTACAGGGTCGAAGAGACCCAGTACTTC. It is translated as CASSYRVEETQYF.